These 14 T cell receptor beta chains share one sample of origin, sequenced in a study of shared clonotypes between healthy human individuals (dated by TCRdb to the early 2020s). Library prep was done by the immunoSEQ multiplex PCR assay. TCRdb provides this immuneACCESS table in a form limited to in-frame rearrangements. Some clones are lacking; in checked studies, under half of them reflect an unresolved V gene, and why the rest are absent is not known. A total of fewer than 200,000 clones appear in this sample, 66% of them only once. Over 9.5% of the sample is in the top ten clones. Input material: memory CD4+ T cells sorted from blood. This specimen's cell subset or site label, per the study, means: CD45RA-negative fraction. The source is a man aged 30-40 years in good health.

This clone was counted only a few times. The CDR3 is CASSSLFGNEQFF. The CDR3 DNA reads as TGTGCCAGCAGCAGCCTCTTTGGCAATGAGCAGTTCTTC. The rearrangement joins TRBV7-2 to TRBJ2-1; D gene unclear. From germline, CDR1 is SGHTA and CDR2 FQGNSA. Trimming stripped 5 bases from V and 6 bases from J, with 11 bases between. The CDR3 contains 13 residues.

The CDR3 DNA reads as TGTGCCAGCAGCCTACTAGCGAGCAATGAGCAGTTCTTC. It codes for CASSLLASNEQFF. The gene calls are TRBV14 and TRBJ2-1, with 7 bases lining up with TRBD2. This CDR3 is 13 amino acids long. Germline V lookup: CDR1 SGHDN, CDR2 FVKESK. Losses at the gene ends were 4 bases for V and 6 bases for J; bases not matched to a gene: 3. The whole variable domain, filled in from reference TRBV14 and TRBJ2-1, reads EAGVTQFPSHSVIEKGQTVTLRCDPISGHDNLYWYRRVMGKEIKFLLHFVKESKQDESGMPNNRFLAERTGGTYSTLKVQPAELEDSGVYFCASSLLASNEQFFGPGTRLTVL.

There are a few counts of this clone. The chain has TRBV7-8 and TRBJ2-1; 7 bases are shared with TRBD1. The CDR3 consists of 14 residues. Germline V gives CDR1 SGHVS, CDR2 FQNEAQ. Trimming removed 5 bases from V and 4 bases from J; junction bases left unmatched: 5. CDR3 region: CASSDRASYNEQFF. CDR3 nucleotides: TGTGCCAGCAGCGACAGGGCTTCATACAATGAGCAGTTCTTC. The full variable domain, rest sourced from reference TRBV7-8 and TRBJ2-1, is GAGVSQSPRYKVAKRGQDVALRCDPISGHVSLFWYQQALGQGPEFLTYFQNEAQLDKSGLPSDRFFAERPEGSVSTLKIQRTQQEDSAVYLCASSDRASYNEQFFGPGTRLTVL.

The chain links TRBV27 to TRBJ1-1; the match to TRBD1 covers 7 bases. V was clipped by 7 bases and J by 0 bases; unmatched bases: 14. Germline loops: CDR1 MNHEY, CDR2 SMNVEV (reference sequence). The CDR3 has 17 residues. CDR3 DNA sequence: TGTGCCAGCATAGCGTTGGCGGGACAGCGACTGAACACTGAAGCTTTCTTT. Protein product: CASIALAGQRLNTEAFF.

This chain uses TRBV27 with TRBJ2-3, with TRBD1 as a possible D gene (5 bases). With 6 bases removed from V and 3 bases from J, the gap between germline ends came to 19 bases. CDR3 length: 16 residues. Germline V CDR1 and CDR2: MNHEY, SMNVEV (reference sequence). CDR3 residues: CASSPSLGRWTDTQYF. As DNA, the CDR3 is TGTGCCAGCAGCCCTTCATTGGGGCGTTGGACAGATACGCAGTATTTT.

V gene TRBV28 combines with J gene TRBJ2-2; D possibly corresponds to TRBD1 (5 bases). The V gene's germline CDR1 is MDHEN and CDR2 SYDVKM. The CDR3 has 13 residues. V gave up 7 bases and J gave up 4 bases, with 10 bases separating them. Written as DNA, the CDR3 is TGTGCCAGCACACTACAGGCCACCGGGGAGCTGTTTTTT. It encodes CASTLQATGELFF.

This clone came up a few times. This rearrangement joins TRBV7-2 to TRBJ2-5; 7 bases match TRBD2. Germline V gives CDR1 SGHTA, CDR2 FQGNSA. The V segment lost 6 bases and the J segment 4 bases; nucleotides outside the gene matches: 5. This CDR3 region has 13 residues. The CDR3 here is CASRGGPGETQYF. CDR3 nucleotides: TGTGCCAGCAGGGGAGGGCCTGGAGAGACCCAGTACTTC.

This rearrangement joins TRBV5-1 to TRBJ2-7; D call uncertain. Germline V gives CDR1 SGHRS, CDR2 YFSETQ. The CDR3 is made up of 14 amino acids. Trimming shortened V by 4 bases and J by 3 bases, and 14 bases separated the two germline ends. CDR3 DNA sequence: TGCGCCAGCAGCCCAGGAGCTATTGGCTACGAGCAGTACTTC. This encodes CASSPGAIGYEQYF.

Regarding this clone: The identical CDR3 is also encoded by other nucleotide sequences in the sample. This rearrangement joins TRBV6-1 to TRBJ2-7; perhaps TRBD1 as D (5 bases). The ends were cut back, 2 bases at V and 2 bases at J, with 7 bases in the middle. Germline CDR1 is MNHNS and CDR2 is SASEGT. The CDR3 extends over 13 amino acids. This CDR3 reads CASSERQTYEQYF. CDR3 bases: TGTGCCAGCAGTGAAAGACAGACCTACGAGCAGTACTTC.

This chain uses TRBV6-6 with TRBJ1-1; D is perhaps TRBD1 (5 bases). The CDR3 length is 16 residues. CDR1 is MNHNY and CDR2 is SVGAGI in the germline V gene (reference sequence). V lost 1 base and J lost 7, with 19 bases in between. The CDR3 nucleotides are TGTGCCAGCAGTTACTATGGTTTTCAGGGTGGTGGTGAAGCTTTCTTT. It translates to CASSYYGFQGGGEAFF.

CDR3 nucleotide sequence: TGTGCCAGCAGCCCACAGGGGAACGAGCAGTACTTC. Amino acids: CASSPQGNEQYF. This chain links TRBV2 with TRBJ2-7, with 7 nucleotides matching TRBD1. The CDR3 totals 12 residues. V lost 6 bases, J lost 5 bases, and 4 bases stayed unmatched. From germline, CDR1 is SNHLY and CDR2 FYNNEI.

This clone has just a few counts. The genes are TRBV7-3 and TRBJ2-1, with TRBD2 matching 8 bases. The CDR3 spans 14 residues. The germline gives CDR1 SGHTA, CDR2 FQGTGA. With 2 bases clipped from V and 7 bases from J, the junction kept 4 bases outside the gene matches. CDR3 DNA: TGTGCCAGCAGCTTATCCCCTAGCGGGAATGAGCAGTTCTTC. It specifies CASSLSPSGNEQFF.

The sample holds many counts of this clone. The genes are TRBV7-2 and TRBJ2-1; possibly TRBD1 for D (6 bases). Between the trimmed V and J ends, which lost 5 bases and 6 bases, there was a span of 20 bases. This CDR3 spans 16 amino acids. The germline V gene encodes CDR1 SGHTA and CDR2 FQGNSA. CDR3 sequence reads: CASSTPGQDILNEQFF. The CDR3 nucleotides are TGTGCCAGCAGCACGCCGGGACAAGATATACTCAATGAGCAGTTCTTC.

The chain has TRBV11-2 and TRBJ2-1, with 10 bases lining up with TRBD2. This CDR3 is 14 amino acids long. Germline V gene sequence: CDR1 SGHAT, CDR2 FQNNGV. Germline trimming cut 2 bases from V and 8 bases from J; bases unmatched to any gene: 3. In DNA, the CDR3 is TGTGCCAGCAGCTTACTAGCGGGAGTGGATGAGCAGTTCTTC. Its translation is CASSLLAGVDEQFF.